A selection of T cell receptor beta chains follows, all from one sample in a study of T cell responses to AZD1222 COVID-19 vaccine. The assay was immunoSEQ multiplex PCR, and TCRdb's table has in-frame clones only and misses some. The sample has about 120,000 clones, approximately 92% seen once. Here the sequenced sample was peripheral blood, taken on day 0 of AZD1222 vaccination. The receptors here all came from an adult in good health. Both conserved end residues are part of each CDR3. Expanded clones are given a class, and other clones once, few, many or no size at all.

CASRRTGRGNEKLFF TRBV6-5 once
CAGQGKDYGYTF TRBV28 -
CAWSVLGQILYGYTF TRBV30 -
CASRKASGLEQFF TRBV7-3 -
CASSFPGYSYNEQFF TRBV7-6 -
CASSLVAGGGQFF TRBV7-9 -
CASSHVPLAGDGEQFF TRBV4-1 -
CASSLAIGEETQYF TRBV5-1 -
CASSRTANTEAFF TRBV11-2 -
CASSLASGQGKDGYTF TRBV4-2 -
CATSDPRAKGVDTQYF TRBV24-1 -
CASSTGYYGYTF TRBV6-2/TRBV6-3 -
CASSDQLLNEQFF TRBV2 -
CASSSGNTIYF TRBV19 once
CASSEQGAVYNEQFF TRBV3-1/TRBV3-2 -
CASSPKTSGKITDTQYF TRBV7-3 -
CASSTWEFDTEAFF TRBV19 -
CASSSRGEGHPYQPQHF TRBV7-9 -
CASSQGAATGELFF TRBV3-1/TRBV3-2 -
CASSLAGAAYGYTF TRBV28 -
CASSLVPGLGTGNNEQFF TRBV27 -
CASSGGWLNSPLHF TRBV5-1 -
CASSSSGTGYEQYF TRBV27 once
CASSLFSGRDNEQFF TRBV5-1 -
CASSLFGGSGSPLHF TRBV28 -
CASSEEGYSNQPQHF TRBV6-1 -